The subject of this entry is one T cell receptor beta chain. Trimming removed 5 bases at V and 0 bases at J, with 14 bases between. CDR1 and CDR2 from the germline V gene are SQVTM and ANQGSEA. The CDR3 is made up of 15 amino acids. The entry originates in a study of yellow fever vaccine responses in identical twins. A single record per CDR3 protein comes from TCRdb applying MiXCR to the RT-PCR reads. The sample records about 17,000 distinct CDR3 sequences, around 70% being singletons. The rearrangement uses TRBV29-1 and TRBJ1-3, with D possibly matching TRBD1 (6 bases). The receptor was derived from a woman aged 18-29 years who received the yellow fever vaccine. The specimen was T cells from blood (PBMCs), unsorted or a sorted subset (not recorded which), collected before or after yellow fever vaccination (not recorded which). The CDR3 spells CSVSSDRPSGNTIYF. CDR3 DNA: TGCAGCGTTAGCTCCGACAGGCCCTCTGGAAACACCATATATTTT.